The 23 T cell receptor beta chains listed next were all sequenced from one sample in a study of shared clonotypes between healthy human individuals. The protocol was immunoSEQ multiplex PCR, while the TCRdb copy is restricted to in-frame clones and leaves out a portion. Of 800,000 to 1,200,000 clones in the sample, approximately 78% were seen once. Specimen: memory CD4+ T cells from PBMCs. As to subset: CD45RA-negative fraction. These receptor sequences come from a man between 18 and 29 years old in good health. Some clones in this sample may be carry-over from other donors' samples.

The gene calls are TRBV5-8 and TRBJ2-2; 8 bases match TRBD2. This CDR3 is 15 amino acids long. Trimming removed 0 bases from V and 9 bases from J; junction bases left unmatched: 7. CDR1 and CDR2 (germline): SGHTS, YDEGEE. For the CDR3, the DNA is TGTGCCAGCAGCTTGGAGGGAGCGGGGGCCCGGGAGCTGTTTTTT. Translation: CASSLEGAGARELFF.

Only one count was recorded for this clone. V usage is TRBV18 and J usage is TRBJ2-1, with D perhaps given as TRBD1 or TRBD2 (5 bases each). CDR1 KGHSH and CDR2 LQKENI come from the germline V gene. V lost 2 bases and J lost 0, with 14 bases in between. This CDR3 has 17 amino acids. The chain's CDR3 is CASSPLRGQSSYNEQFF. CDR3 coding DNA: TGTGCCAGCTCACCATTGAGGGGCCAGAGCTCCTACAATGAGCAGTTCTTC.

This chain connects TRBV28 to TRBJ2-5; either TRBD1 or TRBD2 may supply D (5 bases each). Between the trimmed V and J ends, which lost 3 bases and 4 bases, there was a span of 12 bases. The CDR3 runs 14 residues. Germline CDR1 reads MDHEN; CDR2 reads SYDVKM. In DNA form, the CDR3 reads TGTGCCAGCAGTTTTCGACGAGGGGCAGAGACCCAGTACTTC. It translates to CASSFRRGAETQYF. The whole variable domain, filled in from reference TRBV28 and TRBJ2-5, reads DVKVTQSSRYLVKRTGEKVFLECVQDMDHENMFWYRQDPGLGLRLIYFSYDVKMKEKGDIPEGYSVSREKKERFSLILESASTNQTSMYLCASSFRRGAETQYFGPGTRLLVL.

Of note for this clone: This CDR3 is also generated by other DNA sequences in the sample. Here the CDR3 reads CSVGQGSHEQYF. The CDR3 DNA sequence: TGCAGCGTTGGTCAGGGCTCTCACGAGCAGTACTTC. The rearrangement links TRBV29-1 to TRBJ2-7; a weak D match, TRBD1 (5 bases). Trimming stripped 4 bases from V and 5 bases from J, with 12 bases between. The V gene's germline CDR1 is SQVTM and CDR2 ANQGSEA. There are 12 residues in the CDR3.

This sequence joins TRBV4-2 and TRBJ2-3; 7 bases line up with TRBD1. Germline CDR1 and CDR2: LGHNA and YNFKEQ. There are 19 residues in the CDR3. The V gene end was trimmed by 0 bases and the J gene end by 4 bases; junction bases not matched to a gene: 16. CDR3 in DNA: TGTGCCAGCAGCCAAGATAGGGGACAGCAAGGATCTAGCCCAGATACGCAGTATTTT. Translated: CASSQDRGQQGSSPDTQYF.

This clone was detected only once. This chain joins TRBV6-1 and TRBJ1-2; 7 bases are a match to TRBD1. From germline, CDR1 is MNHNS and CDR2 SASEGT. V lost 6 bases to trimming and J lost 4 bases; unmatched junction nucleotides: 11. The CDR3 totals 15 residues. This chain's CDR3 is CASRQNVAGGYGYTF. CDR3 DNA sequence: TGTGCCAGCAGACAAAACGTGGCAGGGGGCTATGGCTACACCTTC.

The rearrangement links TRBV19 to TRBJ2-1, with 8 bases aligning to TRBD2. The ends lost 9 bases at V and 8 bases at J; junction bases unmatched: 9. CDR1 and CDR2 from the germline V gene are LNHDA and SQIVND (reference sequence). This CDR3 has 13 residues. The CDR3 coding sequence is TGTGCCAGCTCCCGTAGCGGGATCTATGAGCAGTTCTTC. Amino acids: CASSRSGIYEQFF.

This rearrangement joins TRBV10-3 to TRBJ1-2, with TRBD1 matching 8 bases. Per the germline V gene, CDR1 is ENHRY and CDR2 is SYGVKD. J was trimmed by 3 bases and V by 8 bases; bases with no gene match: 5. This CDR3 is 13 amino acids long. CDR3 sequence reads: CAIGQGADYGYTF. The CDR3 coding sequence is TGTGCCATCGGACAGGGCGCGGACTATGGCTACACCTTC.

As for this clone: Other DNA sequences in the same sample also yield this CDR3. J is TRBJ1-3 and V is TRBV5-1, with D tentatively TRBD1 (6 bases). The CDR3 consists of 14 residues. Trimming cost V 2 bases and J 4 bases, with 10 bases left between them. CDR1 and CDR2 from the germline V gene are SGHRS and YFSETQ. For the CDR3, the DNA is TGCGCCAGCAGCTTACAGGGTGGCGGAAACACCATATATTTT. Protein: CASSLQGGGNTIYF.

The chain is built from TRBV2 and TRBJ2-5; TRBD2 is a possible D gene (5 bases). The CDR3 is 13 amino acids. V lost 5 bases and J lost 2, with 9 bases in between. Germline CDR1 and CDR2: SNHLY and FYNNEI. In DNA form, the CDR3 reads TGTGCCAGCAGTTTTCGGGGTCAAGAGACCCAGTACTTC. It translates to CASSFRGQETQYF.

This rearrangement joins TRBV7-3 to TRBJ2-5; D is possibly TRBD1 or TRBD2 (5 bases each). CDR3 length: 15 residues. V dropped 4 bases and J dropped 3 bases, with 15 bases sitting between them. The germline gives CDR1 SGHTA, CDR2 FQGTGA. The CDR3 region is CASSWVGGFEETQYF. The CDR3 nucleotides read TGTGCCAGCAGCTGGGTTGGGGGTTTTGAAGAGACCCAGTACTTC. The full variable domain, completed using reference TRBV7-3 and TRBJ2-5, is GAGVSQTPSNKVTEKGKYVELRCDPISGHTALYWYRQSLGQGPEFLIYFQGTGAADDSGLPNDRFFAVRPEGSVSTLKIQRTERGDSAVYLCASSWVGGFEETQYFGPGTRLLVL.

This rearrangement joins TRBV5-3 to TRBJ2-1; D gene uncertain. TRBV5-3 is recorded as an ORF, its role being uncertain. The CDR3 is 12 amino acids. Trimming pared 1 base from V and 6 bases from J, leaving 5 bases between. The CDR3 nucleotides read TGTGCCAGAAGCTTGTTCCCCAATGAGCAGTTCTTC. It encodes CARSLFPNEQFF.

The V call is TRBV7-2, the J call TRBJ2-1; TRBD2 matches at 12 bases. The J segment lost 7 bases and the V segment lost 1 base, leaving 5 bases of the junction unmatched. This CDR3 is built from 16 residues. The germline V gene encodes CDR1 SGHTA and CDR2 FQGNSA. CDR3 in DNA: TGTGCCAGCAGCTTAGGACTAGCGGGAGTTTGGAATGAGCAGTTCTTC. Protein product: CASSLGLAGVWNEQFF.

The rearrangement uses TRBV28 and TRBJ1-2, with a tentative D call TRBD1 (5 bases). This CDR3 spans 13 amino acids. The V gene's germline CDR1 is MDHEN and CDR2 SYDVKM. V lost 8 bases and J 7 bases, leaving 17 bases between the germline ends. The CDR3 reads CASFLGQGRGYTF. CDR3 bases: TGTGCCAGCTTCCTTGGCCAGGGACGTGGCTACACCTTC.

The chain joins TRBV5-1 to TRBJ1-4; D not certain. CDR3 length equals 14 residues. CDR1 is SGHRS and CDR2 is YFSETQ in the germline V gene. With 4 bases removed from V and 7 bases from J, the gap between germline ends came to 14 bases. The CDR3 region has the DNA TGCGCCAGCAGCGTCGGCCCTGGAGGTGAAAAACTGTTTTTT. Translating it yields CASSVGPGGEKLFF. The whole variable domain, filled in from reference TRBV5-1 and TRBJ1-4, reads KAGVTQTPRYLIKTRGQQVTLSCSPISGHRSVSWYQQTPGQGLQFLFEYFSETQRNKGNFPGRFSGRQFSNSRSEMNVSTLELGDSALYLCASSVGPGGEKLFFGSGTQLSVL.

V and J are TRBV4-3 and TRBJ1-2; no firm D call. The V and J ends lost 1 base and 8 bases respectively, with 11 bases between them. The CDR3 length is 13 residues. Germline V gene data show CDR1 as LGHNA and CDR2 as YSLEER. CDR3 coding DNA: TGCGCCAGCAGCCAAGCGGATCGTCAGGGCTACACCTTC. This encodes CASSQADRQGYTF.

This clone was counted between two and nine times. This chain connects TRBV28 to TRBJ1-5; 8 bases map to TRBD1. The germline V gene encodes CDR1 MDHEN and CDR2 SYDVKM. This CDR3 is built from 14 residues. The trim removed 5 bases at V and 11 bases at J, leaving 11 bases unmatched. DNA for the CDR3: TGTGCCAGCAGTCAAGGGACAGGACCAAGAGCCCAGCATTTT. The encoded protein is CASSQGTGPRAQHF.

The genes are TRBV19 and TRBJ2-2; no clear D. The CDR3 runs to 14 residues. Germline V gene data show CDR1 as LNHDA and CDR2 as SQIVND (reference sequence). V lost 7 bases and J 0 bases, leaving 9 bases between the germline ends. CDR3 sequence: CASMERSNTGELFF. Here the CDR3 DNA reads TGTGCCAGTATGGAGCGATCGAACACCGGGGAGCTGTTTTTT.

The gene calls are TRBV5-1 and TRBJ2-3, with D possibly TRBD1 on 5 matching bases. Germline V gene data show CDR1 as SGHRS and CDR2 as YFSETQ. The CDR3 totals 15 residues. Trimming removed 6 bases from V and 8 bases from J, with 22 bases in between. The DNA of the CDR3 is TGCGCCAGCACCCAGGGCCGGATAGAATCAGGTACGCAGTATTTT. Translation gives CASTQGRIESGTQYF.

The J gene is TRBJ1-1, the V gene TRBV5-1; TRBD1 might be the D (6 bases). The germline V gene encodes CDR1 SGHRS and CDR2 YFSETQ. Trimming left V 2 bases short and J 4 bases short, with 12 bases between. This CDR3 contains 14 residues. The CDR3 region is CASSFQGSSTEAFF. Here the CDR3 DNA reads TGCGCCAGCAGCTTCCAGGGGAGCAGCACTGAAGCTTTCTTT.

The rearrangement links TRBV30 to TRBJ2-3; a possible D gene is TRBD1 (6 bases). Germline CDR1 GTSNPN, CDR2 SVGIG (reference sequence). The CDR3 has 15 residues. Trimming took 3 bases from V and 3 from J, leaving 16 bases between them. The CDR3 region is CAWSRGRGFTDTQYF. The CDR3 region has the DNA TGTGCCTGGAGCAGGGGAAGAGGTTTTACAGATACGCAGTATTTT.

This chain links TRBV9 with TRBJ1-4; 9 nucleotides match TRBD1. The CDR3 totals 18 residues. Trimming cost V 0 bases and J 8 bases; bases outside gene matches: 14. CDR1 is SGDLS and CDR2 is YYNGEE in the germline V gene. The CDR3 DNA reads TGTGCCAGCAGCGTAGGCACAGGGGGCGCGGGGCATGGGGAAAAACTGTTTTTT. Translating it yields CASSVGTGGAGHGEKLFF.

V and J are TRBV29-1 and TRBJ1-4, with 7 bases aligning to TRBD1. The CDR3 runs to 14 residues. The germline V gene has CDR1 SQVTM and CDR2 ANQGSEA. V shed 7 bases, J shed 11 bases, and the junction held 16 bases outside the gene matches. CDR3 DNA sequence: TGCAGCGCATTATCCGACAGGGACTCTATCAAACTGTTTTTT. As protein: CSALSDRDSIKLFF.